In its sample, the clone carrying this T cell receptor (beta chain) was seen once. What it binds is not known. These data originate in a study of T cell responses to AZD1222 COVID-19 vaccine. Whole-study results and caveats: Regions 160-218 and 743-854 held dominance among vaccine-associated CD4 TCRs, which spanned spike. The study reported that nearly half of spike-specific TCRs target unmutated variant regions. The study found Spike-specific TCR breadth and depth rose after two AZD1222 doses. Clonal diversity was possibly underestimated; the donors were predominantly white British and more often female.

Profiling relied on immunoSEQ multiplex PCR, and the TCRdb table lists in-frame clones only, not all of them. The sample holds about 150,000 clones, about nine tenths seen once. The clonotype comes from an adult in good health. This material consisted of peripheral blood, taken on day 0 of AZD1222 vaccination.

The CDR3 reads CASSPVLAGFQETQYF. The DNA of the CDR3 is TGTGCCAGCAGTCCAGTACTAGCGGGGTTTCAAGAGACCCAGTACTTC. This chain connects TRBV28 to TRBJ2-5; TRBD2 agrees at 10 bases. The CDR3 sequence is 16 residues long. Germline lookup yields CDR1 MDHEN and CDR2 SYDVKM. V was pared by 5 bases and J by 2 bases, with 8 bases of the junction left unmatched.